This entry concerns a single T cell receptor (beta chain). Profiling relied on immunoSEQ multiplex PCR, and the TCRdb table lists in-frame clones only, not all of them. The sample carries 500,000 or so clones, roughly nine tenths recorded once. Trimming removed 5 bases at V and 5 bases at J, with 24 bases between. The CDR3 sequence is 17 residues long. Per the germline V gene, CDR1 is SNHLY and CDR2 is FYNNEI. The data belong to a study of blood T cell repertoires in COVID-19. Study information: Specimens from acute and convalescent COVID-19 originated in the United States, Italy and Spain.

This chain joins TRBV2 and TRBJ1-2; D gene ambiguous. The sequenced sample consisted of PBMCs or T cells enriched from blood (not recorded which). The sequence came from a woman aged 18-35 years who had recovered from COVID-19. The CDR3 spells CASSSTVVQVDPYGYTF. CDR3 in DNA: TGTGCCAGCAGTTCAACGGTAGTCCAGGTGGATCCATATGGCTACACCTTC.